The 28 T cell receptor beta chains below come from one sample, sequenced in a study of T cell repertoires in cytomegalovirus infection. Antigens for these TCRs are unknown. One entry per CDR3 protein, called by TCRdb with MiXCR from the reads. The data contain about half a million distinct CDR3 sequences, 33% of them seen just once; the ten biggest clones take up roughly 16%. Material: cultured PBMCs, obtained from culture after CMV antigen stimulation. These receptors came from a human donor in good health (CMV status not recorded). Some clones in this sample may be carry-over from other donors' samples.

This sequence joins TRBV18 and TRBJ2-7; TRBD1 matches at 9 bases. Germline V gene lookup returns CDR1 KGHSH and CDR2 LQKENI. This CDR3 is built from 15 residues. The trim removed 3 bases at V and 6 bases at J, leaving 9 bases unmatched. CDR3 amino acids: CASSPGQGTVSEQYV. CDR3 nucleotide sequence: TGTGCCAGCTCACCGGGACAGGGTACCGTTAGCGAGCAGTACGTC.

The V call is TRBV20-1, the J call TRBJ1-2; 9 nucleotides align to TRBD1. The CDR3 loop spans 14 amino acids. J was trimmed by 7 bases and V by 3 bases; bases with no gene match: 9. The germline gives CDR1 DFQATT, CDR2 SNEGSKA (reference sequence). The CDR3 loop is CSASLAGTGSGYTF. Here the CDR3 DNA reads TGCAGTGCTAGTTTGGCCGGGACAGGGTCTGGCTACACCTTC.

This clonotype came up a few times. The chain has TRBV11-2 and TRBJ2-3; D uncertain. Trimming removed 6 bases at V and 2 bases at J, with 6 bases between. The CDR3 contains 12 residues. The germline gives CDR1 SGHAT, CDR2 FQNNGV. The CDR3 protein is CASRGFTDTQYF. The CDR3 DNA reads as TGTGCCAGCAGGGGGTTCACAGATACGCAGTATTTT.

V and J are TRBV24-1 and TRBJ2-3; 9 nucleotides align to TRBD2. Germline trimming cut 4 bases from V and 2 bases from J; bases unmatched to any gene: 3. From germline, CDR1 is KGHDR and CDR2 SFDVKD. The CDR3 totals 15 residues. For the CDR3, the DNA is TGTGCCACCAGTGACGGACTAGCGAACACAGATACGCAGTATTTT. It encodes CATSDGLANTDTQYF.

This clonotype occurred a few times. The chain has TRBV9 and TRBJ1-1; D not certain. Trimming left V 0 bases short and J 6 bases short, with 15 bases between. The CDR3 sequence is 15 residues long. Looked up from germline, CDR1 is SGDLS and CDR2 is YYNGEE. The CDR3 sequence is CASSVAWGGGSEAFF. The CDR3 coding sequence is TGTGCCAGCAGCGTAGCTTGGGGAGGTGGATCTGAAGCTTTCTTT. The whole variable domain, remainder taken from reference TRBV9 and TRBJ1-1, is DSGVTQTPKHLITATGQRVTLRCSPRSGDLSVYWYQQSLDQGLQFLIQYYNGEERAKGNILERFSAQQFPDLHSELNLSSLELGDSALYFCASSVAWGGGSEAFFGQGTRLTVV.

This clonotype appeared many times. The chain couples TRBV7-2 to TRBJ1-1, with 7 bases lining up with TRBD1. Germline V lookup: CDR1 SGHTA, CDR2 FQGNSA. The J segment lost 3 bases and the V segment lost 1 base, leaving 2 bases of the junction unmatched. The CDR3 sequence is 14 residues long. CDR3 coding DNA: TGTGCCAGCAGCTTAGTACAGGGGCACACTGAAGCTTTCTTT. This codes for CASSLVQGHTEAFF.

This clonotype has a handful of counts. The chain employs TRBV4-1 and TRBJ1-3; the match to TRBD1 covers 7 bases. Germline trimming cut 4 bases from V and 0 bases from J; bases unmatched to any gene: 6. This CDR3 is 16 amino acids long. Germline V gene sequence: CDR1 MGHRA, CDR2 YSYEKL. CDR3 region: CASSPDRVNSGNTIYF. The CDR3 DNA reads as TGCGCCAGCAGCCCTGACAGGGTAAACTCTGGAAACACCATATATTTT.

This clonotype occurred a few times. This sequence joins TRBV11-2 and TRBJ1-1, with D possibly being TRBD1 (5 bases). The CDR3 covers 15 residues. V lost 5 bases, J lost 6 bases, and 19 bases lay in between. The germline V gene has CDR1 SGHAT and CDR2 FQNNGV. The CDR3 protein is CASSDPGQGIAEAFF. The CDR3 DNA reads TGTGCCAGCAGCGACCCGGGGCAGGGTATCGCTGAAGCTTTCTTT.

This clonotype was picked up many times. CDR3 protein: CASSLSRSAYQETQYF. In DNA, the CDR3 is TGTGCCAGCAGCTTATCGCGGAGTGCGTACCAAGAGACCCAGTACTTC. The V call is TRBV7-9, the J call TRBJ2-5, with D unresolved. The V end was cut by 2 bases, the J end by 0 bases, with 13 bases between. CDR3 length equals 16 residues. Germline V gene data show CDR1 as SEHNR and CDR2 as FQNEAQ (reference sequence). Complete variable domain (other parts from reference TRBV7-9 and TRBJ2-5): DTGVSQNPRHKITKRGQNVTFRCDPISEHNRLYWYRQTLGQGPEFLTYFQNEAQLEKSRLLSDRFSAERPKGSFSTLEIQRTEQGDSAMYLCASSLSRSAYQETQYFGPGTRLLVL.

CDR3: CASSLLGKKAKNIQYF. CDR3 in DNA: TGTGCCAGCAGTTTATTGGGAAAGAAAGCCAAAAACATTCAGTACTTC. The V call is TRBV28, the J call TRBJ2-4, with D hard to call. Germline V gives CDR1 MDHEN, CDR2 SYDVKM. The CDR3 length is 16 residues. V was cut by 1 base and J by 0 bases, with 10 bases left in between.

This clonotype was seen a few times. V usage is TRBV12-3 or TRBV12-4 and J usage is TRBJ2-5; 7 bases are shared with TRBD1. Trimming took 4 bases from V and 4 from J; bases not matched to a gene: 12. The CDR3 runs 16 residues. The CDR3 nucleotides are TGTGCCAGCAGTTCCGGTCTAGGACAGGCGCGAGAGACCCAGTACTTC. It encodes CASSSGLGQARETQYF.

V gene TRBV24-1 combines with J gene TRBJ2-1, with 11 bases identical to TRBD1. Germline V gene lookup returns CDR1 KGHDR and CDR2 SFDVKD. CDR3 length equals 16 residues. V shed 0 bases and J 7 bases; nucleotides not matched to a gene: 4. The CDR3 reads CATSDLLGTGGNEQFF. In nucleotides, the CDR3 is TGTGCCACCAGTGATTTGCTCGGGACAGGGGGAAATGAGCAGTTCTTC.

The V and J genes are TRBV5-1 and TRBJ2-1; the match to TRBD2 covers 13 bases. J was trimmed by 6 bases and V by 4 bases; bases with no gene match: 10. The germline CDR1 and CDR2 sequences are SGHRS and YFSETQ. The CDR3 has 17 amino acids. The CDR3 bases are TGCGCCAGCAGCCTAGGACTAGCGGGGGCTAAGGCCAATGAGCAGTTCTTC. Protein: CASSLGLAGAKANEQFF.

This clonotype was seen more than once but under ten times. CDR3 nucleotides: TGTGCCATCAGCCGGCAGCGCGACACTGAAGCTTTCTTT. It encodes CAISRQRDTEAFF. This chain uses TRBV10-3 with TRBJ1-1; D not resolved. The CDR3 totals 13 residues. V was shortened by 6 bases and J by 3 bases, with 11 bases between the two germline ends. Germline-derived CDR1 and CDR2 are ENHRY and SYGVKD.

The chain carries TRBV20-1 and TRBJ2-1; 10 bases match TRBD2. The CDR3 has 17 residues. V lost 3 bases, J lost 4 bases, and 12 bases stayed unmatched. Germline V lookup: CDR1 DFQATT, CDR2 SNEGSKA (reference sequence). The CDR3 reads CSARNPTGLADYNEQFF. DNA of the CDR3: TGCAGTGCTAGGAACCCGACAGGACTAGCGGATTACAATGAGCAGTTCTTC.

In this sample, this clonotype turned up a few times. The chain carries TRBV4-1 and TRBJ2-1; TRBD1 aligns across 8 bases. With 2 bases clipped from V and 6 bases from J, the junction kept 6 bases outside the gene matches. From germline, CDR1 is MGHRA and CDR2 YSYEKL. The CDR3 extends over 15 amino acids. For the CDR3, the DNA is TGCGCCAGCAGCCAACTTCTAGACAGGGGCAATGAGCAGTTCTTC. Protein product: CASSQLLDRGNEQFF.

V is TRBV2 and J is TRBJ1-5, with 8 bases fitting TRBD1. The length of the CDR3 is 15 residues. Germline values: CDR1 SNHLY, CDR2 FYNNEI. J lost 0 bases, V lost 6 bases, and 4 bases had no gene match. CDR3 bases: TGTGCCAGCAGGTGGACAGGGAGTAGCAATCAGCCCCAGCATTTT. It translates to CASRWTGSSNQPQHF.

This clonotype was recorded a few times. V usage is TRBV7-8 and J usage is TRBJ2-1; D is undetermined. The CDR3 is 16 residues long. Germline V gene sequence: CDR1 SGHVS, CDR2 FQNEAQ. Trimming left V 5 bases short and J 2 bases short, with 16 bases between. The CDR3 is CASSAPLGNPYNEQFF. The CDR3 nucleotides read TGTGCCAGCAGCGCCCCATTGGGGAACCCCTACAATGAGCAGTTCTTC.

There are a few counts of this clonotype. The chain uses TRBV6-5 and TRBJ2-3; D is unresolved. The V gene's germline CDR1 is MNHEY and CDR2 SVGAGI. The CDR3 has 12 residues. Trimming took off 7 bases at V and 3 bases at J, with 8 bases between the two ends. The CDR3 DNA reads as TGTGCCAGCAAAGGGTTAACAGATACGCAGTATTTT. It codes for CASKGLTDTQYF.

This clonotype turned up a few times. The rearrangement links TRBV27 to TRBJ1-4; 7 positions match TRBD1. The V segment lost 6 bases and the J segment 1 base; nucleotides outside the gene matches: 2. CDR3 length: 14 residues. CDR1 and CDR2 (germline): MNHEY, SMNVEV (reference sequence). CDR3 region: CASRGTVTNEKLFF. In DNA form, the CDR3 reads TGTGCCAGCAGGGGGACAGTAACTAATGAAAAACTGTTTTTT. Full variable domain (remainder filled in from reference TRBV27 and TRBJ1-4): EAQVTQNPRYLITVTGKKLTVTCSQNMNHEYMSWYRQDPGLGLRQIYYSMNVEVTDKGDVPEGYKVSRKEKRNFPLILESPSPNQTSLYFCASRGTVTNEKLFFGSGTQLSVL.

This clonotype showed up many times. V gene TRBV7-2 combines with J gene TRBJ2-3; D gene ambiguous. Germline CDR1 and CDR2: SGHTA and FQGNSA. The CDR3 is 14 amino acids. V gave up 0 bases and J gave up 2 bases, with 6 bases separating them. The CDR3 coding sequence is TGTGCCAGCAGCTTAGCCCTCTACACAGATACGCAGTATTTT. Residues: CASSLALYTDTQYF.

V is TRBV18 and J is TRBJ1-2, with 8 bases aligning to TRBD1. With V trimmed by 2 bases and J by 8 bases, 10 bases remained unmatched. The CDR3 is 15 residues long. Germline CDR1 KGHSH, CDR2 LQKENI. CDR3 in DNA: TGTGCCAGCTCACCAAGTCTTGGACAGGGATACGGCTACACCTTC. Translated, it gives CASSPSLGQGYGYTF.

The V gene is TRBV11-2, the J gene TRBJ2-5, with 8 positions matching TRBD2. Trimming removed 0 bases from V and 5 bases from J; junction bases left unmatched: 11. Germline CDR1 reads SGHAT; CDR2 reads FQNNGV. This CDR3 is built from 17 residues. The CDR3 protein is CASSLERGLAGLETQYF. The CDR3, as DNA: TGTGCCAGCAGCTTAGAGAGGGGGTTAGCGGGACTGGAGACCCAGTACTTC.

CDR3 sequence reads: CASRPLQSGDTEAFF. The CDR3, as DNA: TGTGCCAGCAGACCCCTGCAGAGCGGGGACACTGAAGCTTTCTTT. This chain links TRBV25-1 with TRBJ1-1; no definite D call. The V gene's germline CDR1 is MGHDK and CDR2 SYGVNS. V was trimmed by 6 bases and J by 3 bases, leaving 17 bases between them. There are 15 residues in the CDR3.

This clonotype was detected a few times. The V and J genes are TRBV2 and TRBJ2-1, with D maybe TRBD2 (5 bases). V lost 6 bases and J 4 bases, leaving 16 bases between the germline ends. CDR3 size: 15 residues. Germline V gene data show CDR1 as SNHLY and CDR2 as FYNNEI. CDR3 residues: CASSLVAGYYNEQFF. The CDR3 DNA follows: TGTGCCAGCAGCCTAGTCGCGGGCTATTACAATGAGCAGTTCTTC.

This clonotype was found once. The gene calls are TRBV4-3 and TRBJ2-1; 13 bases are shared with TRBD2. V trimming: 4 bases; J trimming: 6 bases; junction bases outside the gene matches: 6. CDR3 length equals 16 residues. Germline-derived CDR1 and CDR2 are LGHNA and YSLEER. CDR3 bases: TGCGCCAGCAGCCGAGGGGGACTAGCGGGAACCAATGAGCAGTTCTTC. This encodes CASSRGGLAGTNEQFF.

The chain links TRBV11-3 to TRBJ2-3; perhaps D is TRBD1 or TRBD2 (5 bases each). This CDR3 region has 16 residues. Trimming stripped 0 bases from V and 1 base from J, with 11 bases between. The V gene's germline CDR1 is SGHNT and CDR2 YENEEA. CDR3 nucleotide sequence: TGTGCCAGCAGCTTAGATCTCGGGACCGGCACAGATACGCAGTATTTT. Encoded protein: CASSLDLGTGTDTQYF.

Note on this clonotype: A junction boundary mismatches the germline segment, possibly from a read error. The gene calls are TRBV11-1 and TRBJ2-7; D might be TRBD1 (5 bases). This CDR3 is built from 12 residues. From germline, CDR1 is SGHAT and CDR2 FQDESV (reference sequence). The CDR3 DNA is TGTGCCAGCAGCTTAAGGCCCGGTGGGGCTTTCTTC. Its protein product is CASSLRPGGAFF.